This T cell receptor (beta chain) was sequenced during a study of identical twins (dated by TCRdb to 2015 to 2016). Context from the whole study: To test whether fetal clonotypes persist, this study deep-sequenced TCR alpha and beta repertoires from monozygotic twins, from unrelated adults of various ages, and from cord blood. To rule out contamination, the twin experiments were replicated at different times with different library preparation protocols.

Every donor was a healthy Caucasian. The twin cohort comprised three pairs of female monozygotic twins, all aged roughly 18 to 30 years. Using Miltenyi CD45RO+ enrichment and human naive T-cell isolation kits, memory (CD45RO+) and naive T cells were isolated from PBMC. What the authors observed across the whole study: In monozygotic twins, recombination models systematically underestimated out-of-frame TCR alpha sharing, but the models matched the sharing seen between unrelated individuals. Conclusions relied on cross-sectional statistical analysis, since the same donors could not be followed over many years. Excess twin sharing in beta out-of-frame sequences was weaker because fewer shared sequences lowered the signal-to-noise ratio. Out-of-frame TCR alpha sequences shared between twins showed an excess of low generation-probability sequences compared with coincidental sharing between unrelated individuals. Abundant cord blood beta clonotypes carried fewer insertions; young adult naive repertoires showed a weaker similar trend, while memory repertoires showed none. Zero-insertion analyses could be partly confounded by invariant T cells such as MAIT and iNKT, although diverse VJ usage argued against such confounding for most clonotypes.

The sample holds many counts of this clonotype. This clone's antigen is unknown. No base-level quality is on record; no much larger clone is a single base apart. The library relied on 5' RACE. Sequencing used an Illumina HiSeq 2000. Template switching introduced a universal primer binding site; the final cDNA contained a unique molecular identifier, enabling accurate counting of TCR cDNA molecules. Specific primers in the conserved constant-segment region were used to synthesize first-strand cDNA for the TCR alpha and beta chains. To control for contamination, every cDNA library carried two barcodes: a SMART-Mk sample barcode plus Illumina barcodes. TruSeq adapter sequences and Illumina sample barcodes were added in two successive PCR steps. The TCR alpha and beta cDNA libraries were sequenced on the Illumina HiSeq platform using custom primers. Processing in the source paper ran as follows. Unique molecular identifiers were extracted from raw reads with MiGEC, and CDR3 positions were determined with MiXCR. Recombination models were inferred per individual with the repgenHMM and IGoR tools using an EM algorithm. The tcR package in R was used for shared clonotype analysis, with sharing normalized by the product of cloneset sizes. Out-of-frame nonproductive sequences were analyzed to study raw recombination free of thymic and clonal selection effects. TCRdb reran the public reads through fastp at Q25 and MiXCR, keeping productive beta chains. Each CDR3 protein gets just one entry, which takes the most common genes and DNA from the rows behind it. The V and J calls here are based on TCRdb, not the publication. Recorded for this sample are about 280,000 distinct CDR3 sequences; about 8.9% of them occurred a single time. The ten largest account for around 2.1% of the sample.

These records were also assigned to another study, of yellow fever vaccine responses in identical twins. The second study, in turn, reports: The T cell response to vaccination in identical twins was reported by the authors to appear partly convergent and partly personalized. The study precisely tracked vaccine-responding T cell clones in identical twins.

The sample comprised memory (CD45RO+) T cells sorted from blood. Explained via the paper, the cell subset or site label denotes: CD45RO+ enriched T cells. The clonotype comes from a woman aged 18-29 years in good health.

The CDR3 region: CASSFGRKETQYF. The DNA is as follows: TGTGCCAGCAGTTTCGGGAGAAAAGAGACCCAGTACTTC. The sequence is built from TRBV6-6 and TRBJ2-5, with TRBD2 tentatively as D gene (6 bases match). From its cysteine to its phenylalanine, the CDR3 spans 13 amino acids. The only DNA kept is the CDR3, 39 bases in frame from the first base. V gives up 4 bases and J gives up 3 bases, and the segment between their germline ends measures 9 bases. Sequences MNHNY (CDR1) and SVGAGI (CDR2) are obtained from the germline V gene (reference sequence).